This record looks at one T cell receptor (beta chain) sequence and its context. Assay used: immunoSEQ multiplex PCR; TCRdb lists only in-frame clones, some missing. The sample gives some 96,000 clones, just over 90% of which show up once; 8% is in the top ten. These data come from a study of control samples from healthy donors and cancer patients. This CDR3 has 13 amino acids. Germline CDR1 MRHNA, CDR2 SNTAGT. Trimming pared 4 bases from V and 3 bases from J, leaving 6 bases between. The rearrangement links TRBV6-4 to TRBJ2-2; D is undetermined. The sequenced sample consisted of blood. This receptor was identified in a man younger than 35 in good health. CDR3 DNA sequence: TGTGCCAGCAGTGTCCGGGACACCGGGGAGCTGTTTTTT. This codes for CASSVRDTGELFF.